The entry below describes one T cell receptor beta chain. The antigen is unknown. This record comes from a study of T cells and Merkel cell carcinoma outcomes. Notes on the study in general: Reportedly, T-cell repertoire with density predicts Merkel cell carcinoma outcomes.

Method: immunoSEQ multiplex PCR; TCRdb's copy keeps in-frame clones and lacks some. The sample comprises about 5,600 clones, approximately 80% of which are singletons, and 5.9% rests with the top ten. The sample was tumor tissue from Merkel cell carcinoma. This TCR came from a human donor with Merkel cell carcinoma.

CDR3 sequence (DNA): TGTGCCAGCAGTTTGAGGCTAGCGTTTTCCTACGAGCAGTACTTC. Its protein product is CASSLRLAFSYEQYF. This chain links TRBV28 with TRBJ2-7, with D possibly matching TRBD2 (6 bases). CDR1 and CDR2 (germline): MDHEN, SYDVKM. Between the trimmed V and J ends, which lost 3 bases and 1 base, there was a span of 13 bases. CDR3 length: 15 amino acids.